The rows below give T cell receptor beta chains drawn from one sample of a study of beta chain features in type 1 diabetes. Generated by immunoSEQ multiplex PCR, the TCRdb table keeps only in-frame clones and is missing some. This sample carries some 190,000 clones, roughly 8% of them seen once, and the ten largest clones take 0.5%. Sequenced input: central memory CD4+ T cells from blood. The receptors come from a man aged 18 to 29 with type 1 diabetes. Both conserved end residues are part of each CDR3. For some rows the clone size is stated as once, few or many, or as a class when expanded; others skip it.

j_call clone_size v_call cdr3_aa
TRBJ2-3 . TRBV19 CASSMRGTDTQYF
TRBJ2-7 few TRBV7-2 CASSLAAGVGVSSYEQYF
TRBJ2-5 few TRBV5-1 CASSLEPSGGEETQYF
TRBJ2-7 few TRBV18 CASSPIRTAYEQYF
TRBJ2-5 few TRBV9 CASSVGGSGSLRETQYF
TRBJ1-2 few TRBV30 CAGPGQGTRGYTF
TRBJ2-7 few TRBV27 CASSLTPGGGRAYYEQYF
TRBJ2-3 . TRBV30 CAWSPSTDTQYF
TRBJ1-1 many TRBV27 CASSSPQQGRTEAFF
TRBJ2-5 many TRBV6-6 CASSRGTTYQETQYF
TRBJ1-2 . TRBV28 CASSFDTSNYGYTF
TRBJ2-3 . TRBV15 CATSGQIYGDTQYF
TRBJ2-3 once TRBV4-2 CASSQETSVSTDTQYF
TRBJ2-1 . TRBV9 CASSVAGGRGYNEQFF
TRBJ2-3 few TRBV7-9 CASSLNTARDTQYF
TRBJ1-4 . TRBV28 CASSRGQDEKLFF
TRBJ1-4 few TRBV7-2 CASSPDRFNEKLFF
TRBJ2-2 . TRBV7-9 CASSLAAGLMSGELFF
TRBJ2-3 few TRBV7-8 CASSFLAGDTQYF
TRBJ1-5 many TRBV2 CASGQGRSQPQHF
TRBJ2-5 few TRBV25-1 CASSEAVAGGPQETQYF
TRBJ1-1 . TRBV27 CASSLTGAGAEAFF